Each of the 11 T cell receptor beta chains below was sequenced from the same sample in a study of blood T cell repertoires in COVID-19. Only in-frame clones appear in the TCRdb table, and some are missing; sequencing was by immunoSEQ multiplex PCR. The sample carries more than 100,000 clones, about 80% recorded once. The sample was peripheral blood. The origin of the receptors is a human donor in a cohort sampled during active COVID-19.

This clone was found once. This rearrangement joins TRBV28 to TRBJ1-5; D possibly corresponds to TRBD1 (5 bases). V was clipped by 9 bases and J by 0 bases, with 15 bases between them. CDR3 length: 15 amino acids. Germline assignment: CDR1 MDHEN and CDR2 SYDVKM. The CDR3 here is CASTGTDYSNQPQHF. Here the CDR3 DNA reads TGTGCCAGTACCGGGACGGACTATAGCAATCAGCCCCAGCATTTT.

The rearrangement joins TRBV18 to TRBJ1-1; D is uncertain. The CDR3 covers 16 residues. The germline CDR1 and CDR2 sequences are KGHSH and LQKENI. Trimming stripped 4 bases from V and 1 base from J, with 16 bases between. CDR3 coding DNA: TGTGCCAGCTCACGGAGCGGGGTCTCGGGGAACACTGAAGCTTTCTTT. Protein product: CASSRSGVSGNTEAFF.

This clone was seen once. This sequence joins TRBV18 and TRBJ1-6; a weak D match, TRBD1 (6 bases). V was trimmed by 5 bases and J by 8 bases, leaving 19 bases between them. Germline CDR1 KGHSH, CDR2 LQKENI. CDR3 size: 16 residues. Here the CDR3 reads CASSTIGGGKDSPLHF. CDR3 coding DNA: TGTGCCAGCTCAACTATAGGGGGGGGCAAAGATTCACCCCTCCACTTT. The whole variable domain, remainder taken from reference TRBV18 and TRBJ1-6, is NAGVMQNPRHLVRRRGQEARLRCSPMKGHSHVYWYRQLPEEGLKFMVYLQKENIIDESGMPKERFSAEFPKEGPSILRIQQVVRGDSAAYFCASSTIGGGKDSPLHFGNGTRLTVT.

Only one count was recorded for this clone. The V call is TRBV18, the J call TRBJ1-6; possibly TRBD1 for D (5 bases). Germline V gene sequence: CDR1 KGHSH, CDR2 LQKENI. V was pared by 2 bases and J by 13 bases, with 18 bases between. CDR3 length: 15 residues. The CDR3 here is CASSPKRDWGSPLHF. The CDR3 nucleotides are TGTGCCAGCTCACCAAAACGGGACTGGGGATCCCCCCTCCACTTT.

This clone was seen a few times. The chain is built from TRBV7-2 and TRBJ1-1; 7 positions match TRBD1. Germline V lookup: CDR1 SGHTA, CDR2 FQGNSA. The CDR3 loop spans 14 amino acids. The junction had 9 bases not matched to a gene; V was cut back by 5 bases and J by 6 bases. This CDR3 is CASSPQGGTAEAFF. The CDR3, as DNA: TGTGCCAGCAGCCCCCAGGGGGGTACCGCTGAAGCTTTCTTT.

The chain links TRBV24-1 to TRBJ1-1; D remains unclear. Trimming stripped 3 bases from V and 5 bases from J, with 18 bases between. Looked up from germline, CDR1 is KGHDR and CDR2 is SFDVKD. This CDR3 has 16 amino acids. The CDR3 bases are TGTGCCACCAGTGATCAAGGACTCAAAGGGAGGACTGAAGCTTTCTTT. It encodes CATSDQGLKGRTEAFF.

This chain uses TRBV6-2 or TRBV6-3 with TRBJ2-3; the D gene is possibly TRBD2 (6 bases). Per germline, CDR1 MNHEY and CDR2 SVGEGT. The V end lost 2 bases, the J end lost 1 base, and 16 bases lay between the germline ends. This CDR3 region has 17 residues. DNA of the CDR3: TGTGCCAGCAGTTACGGTACTAGCTGGGGCCGCACAGATACGCAGTATTTT. Amino acid sequence: CASSYGTSWGRTDTQYF.

The rearrangement links TRBV19 to TRBJ2-2; D remains ambiguous. The CDR3 is made up of 18 amino acids. Trimming removed 1 base at V and 4 bases at J, with 19 bases between. Germline V CDR1 and CDR2: LNHDA, SQIVND (reference sequence). The CDR3 is CASSIAPGGQVTTGELFF. The CDR3, as DNA: TGTGCCAGTAGTATAGCCCCCGGTGGGCAGGTCACCACCGGGGAGCTGTTTTTT.

The chain couples TRBV2 to TRBJ2-3; TRBD1 matches 8 bases. The CDR3 has 14 amino acids. The V and J ends lost 3 bases and 4 bases, in that order; junction bases with no gene match: 3. Germline CDR1 SNHLY, CDR2 FYNNEI. The DNA of the CDR3 is TGTGCCAGCAGTGAGCAGGGGGCGGCAGATACGCAGTATTTT. It yields the protein CASSEQGAADTQYF.

This clone was counted a few times. V gene TRBV7-8 combines with J gene TRBJ2-1; TRBD1 might be the D (6 bases). The ends were cut back, 0 bases at V and 9 bases at J, with 12 bases in the middle. The germline V gene has CDR1 SGHVS and CDR2 FQNEAQ. The CDR3 length is 14 residues. The CDR3 DNA reads as TGTGCCAGCAGCTTAGCAGCCCGCAGGGGTGAGCAGTTCTTC. As protein: CASSLAARRGEQFF.

The rearrangement uses TRBV6-5 and TRBJ1-2, with 8 bases aligning to TRBD1. Losses at the gene ends were 6 bases for V and 6 bases for J; bases not matched to a gene: 9. The CDR3 is 14 residues long. Germline V gene sequence: CDR1 MNHEY, CDR2 SVGAGI. CDR3: CASSLDRDKNGYTF. CDR3 bases: TGTGCCAGCAGCCTGGACAGGGATAAGAATGGCTACACCTTC.